This entry concerns a single TCR beta chain. V dropped 1 base and J dropped 1 base, with 7 bases sitting between them. There are 14 residues in the CDR3. Germline V CDR1 and CDR2: DFQATT, SNEGSKA (reference sequence). Unique molecular identifiers were incorporated when the TCRbeta library was constructed. MiXCR, applied by TCRdb to the PCR reads, yields one record per CDR3 protein. The data contain about 870,000 distinct CDR3 sequences, approximately 15% of them seen just once; the ten biggest clones take up about 5%. The data originate from a study of T-cell reconstitution after alpha-beta-depleted transplantation in children.

The sequence was collected from a male patient between 5 and 17 years old who had a stem cell transplant for acute lymphoblastic leukemia, so the T cells may come from the graft donor. Sequences were derived from PBMCs, mostly from graft donor cells, sampled 360 days after TCRalphabeta/CD19-depleted stem cell transplant. The chain combines TRBV20-1 with TRBJ2-2; D remains ambiguous. The DNA of the CDR3 is TGCAGTGCTAGAGTGGTGGGGAACACCGGGGAGCTGTTTTTT. Protein sequence: CSARVVGNTGELFF.